This T cell receptor (beta chain) was obtained from a study of T cell responses to AZD1222 COVID-19 vaccine. Trimming left V 1 base short and J 1 base short, with 14 bases between. Germline V gene lookup returns CDR1 SGHNT and CDR2 YYREEE (reference sequence). The CDR3 covers 16 residues. Assay used: immunoSEQ multiplex PCR; TCRdb lists only in-frame clones, some missing. Among around 190,000 clones listed, about 86% were seen once. This TCR derives from an adult who received the AZD1222 COVID-19 vaccine. Sequenced material: peripheral blood, taken 28 days after the second AZD1222 dose. The chain uses TRBV5-4 and TRBJ1-1; D is undetermined. The CDR3 DNA sequence: TGTGCCAGCAGCTTGATACCCGGGAGGGCGAACACTGAAGCTTTCTTT. It yields the protein CASSLIPGRANTEAFF.